The rows below give T cell receptor beta chains drawn from one sample of a study of Ad26.COV2.S vaccination and SARS-CoV-2 variants. Sequencing used immunoSEQ multiplex PCR; TCRdb keeps in-frame clones, though not all of them. Among about 350,000 clones listed, roughly 87% were seen once. Sample: peripheral blood, taken in a trial of Ad26.COV2.S vaccine versus placebo. These receptors all stem from a person aged 18-60 years who received the Ad26.COV2.S COVID-19 vaccine or a placebo. CDR3s include the opening cysteine and the closing phenylalanine or tryptophan. Clone size, where shown, is once, few, many, or a class for clones that have expanded.

v_call	j_call	clone_size	cdr3_aa
TRBV5-1	TRBJ2-7	NA	CASAMYPAYEQYF
TRBV5-1	TRBJ2-7	NA	CASSKLTSGGYEQYF
TRBV19	TRBJ2-2	NA	CASSPQVTGELFF
TRBV27	TRBJ1-5	NA	CASRTTGGNQPQHF
TRBV4-1	TRBJ2-7	NA	CASSLQISRIKDYEQYF
TRBV5-1	TRBJ1-2	few	CASSLAGGPTNYGYTF
TRBV3-1/TRBV3-2	TRBJ1-2	NA	CASSSTGGSGYTF
TRBV6-5	TRBJ2-5	NA	CASQNNGLETQYF
TRBV3-1/TRBV3-2	TRBJ1-1	NA	CASSAVLRTEAFF
TRBV9	TRBJ2-3	NA	CASSASGLSTDTQYF
TRBV5-1	TRBJ2-1	NA	CASSLEQGAYNEQFF
TRBV24-1	TRBJ1-1	NA	CATSAGTGEAFF
TRBV19	TRBJ1-1	NA	CASSISRGEAFF
TRBV7-6	TRBJ2-3	NA	CASSYPVGDTQYF
TRBV19	TRBJ1-5	NA	CASSIKGKDQPQHF
TRBV7-8	TRBJ2-5	NA	CASASWQGLETQYF
TRBV3-1/TRBV3-2	TRBJ2-3	NA	CASSQGGTDTQYF
TRBV4-3	TRBJ1-5	once	CASSQDRTGHSNQPQHF
TRBV6-5	TRBJ2-2	NA	CASTPFSTGELFF
TRBV19	TRBJ1-1	NA	CASSRGEEGTEAFF
TRBV3-1/TRBV3-2	TRBJ2-5	NA	CASSPIAGQEKETQYF
TRBV2	TRBJ2-5	NA	CASSPGTGWRETQYF
TRBV13	TRBJ1-1	NA	CASSAAGFGNTEAFF
TRBV6-1	TRBJ2-7	NA	CASSEGAGLEQYF
TRBV6-6	TRBJ1-5	once	CASRPYTQPQHF
TRBV5-1	TRBJ1-1	NA	CASSLRQGGTEAFF
TRBV29-1	TRBJ2-5	NA	CSVVDRVETQYF
TRBV7-2	TRBJ2-3	NA	CASGLGVDTQYF
TRBV18	TRBJ2-5	NA	CASSQTGPQETQYF
TRBV4-2	TRBJ1-4	NA	CASSQGNRITNEKLFF
TRBV18	TRBJ1-5	NA	CASSPSGDQPQHF
TRBV5-1	TRBJ2-3	once	CASSLGQGALDTQYF
TRBV30	TRBJ1-4	NA	CAWTHRLNEKLFF
TRBV3-1/TRBV3-2	TRBJ2-5	NA	CASSQVSDPGATLYF
TRBV7-8	TRBJ2-1	NA	CASSLELDQPSSYNEQFF
TRBV5-6	TRBJ2-2	NA	CASSLGRLNTGELFF
TRBV4-1	TRBJ2-7	NA	CASSQRGIQGSYEQYF
TRBV5-5	TRBJ2-7	NA	CASSFRSGEQYF
TRBV7-9	TRBJ2-3	NA	CASSFTGLADTQYF
TRBV10-3	TRBJ2-2	NA	CAISETTVVTDTGELFF
TRBV19	TRBJ1-2	NA	CASSRVENYGYTF
TRBV11-2	TRBJ2-5	once	CASRHFIEGARETQYF
TRBV27	TRBJ2-1	NA	CASRGQVSYNEQFF
TRBV6-5	TRBJ2-5	NA	CASSSQGGTLETQYF
TRBV18	TRBJ1-2	NA	CASSPSGTGDYGYTF
TRBV7-2	TRBJ2-7	NA	CASSSAGQGTYEQYF
TRBV11-3	TRBJ2-6	NA	CASSSSGGFSGANVLTF
TRBV30	TRBJ2-4	NA	CAWSVKNPRLDIQYF
TRBV7-9	TRBJ1-2	NA	CASSLGQNPNYGYTF
TRBV30	TRBJ1-5	NA	CAWTEGGSSNQPQHF
TRBV5-1	TRBJ1-3	NA	CASSFFPWDLDGIYF
TRBV30	TRBJ1-5	NA	CAWSHGLGNQPQHF
TRBV15	TRBJ1-3	NA	CATSTGQGNTIYF
TRBV18	TRBJ2-3	NA	CASSPGLAGVSSTDTQYF
TRBV5-8	TRBJ1-4	NA	CASSPAPLTNEKLFF